This is a list of T cell receptor beta chains from one sample in a study of hypomethylating agent response in myelodysplastic syndrome. Profiling relied on immunoSEQ multiplex PCR, and the TCRdb table lists in-frame clones only, not all of them. The profile covers fewer than 5,500 clones, with 80% to 90% appearing a single time and about 15% taken by the ten largest. This sample comprised bone marrow, obtained before or after starting hypomethylating agent treatment for myelodysplastic syndrome (not recorded which). All receptors derive from a human donor with myelodysplastic syndrome. The CDR3 runs from the conserved cysteine through the conserved F or W. Fields, in order: D gene, CDR3 length, clone size, V gene, J gene, CDR3 DNA, CDR3 protein. D genes are given only for firm matches. A clone size is listed for some rows: how often the clone was seen (once, few, many), or a class if it is expanded.

TRBD1	18	-	TRBV30	TRBJ2-6	TGTGCCTGGATGATAGCAGGGGGTTATGCCTCTGGGGCCAACGTCCTGACTTTC	CAWMIAGGYASGANVLTF
-	15	-	TRBV9	TRBJ1-5	TGTGCCAGCAGCGAGTCAGGGAATAGCAATCAGCCCCAGCATTTT	CASSESGNSNQPQHF
-	14	-	TRBV18	TRBJ2-2	TGTGCCAGCTCACCAGACGCGAACACCGGGGAGCTGTTTTTT	CASSPDANTGELFF
-	15	-	TRBV15	TRBJ1-4	TGTGCCACCAGCAGAGATGGCGGGCACAATGAAAAACTGTTTTTT	CATSRDGGHNEKLFF
-	13	-	TRBV6-1	TRBJ1-2	TGTGCCAGCAGTTATTGGATGTACGATGGCTACACCTTC	CASSYWMYDGYTF
-	13	-	TRBV6-5	TRBJ1-2	TGTGCCAGCAGGCGGGACGGCTACTATGGCTACACCTTC	CASRRDGYYGYTF
-	16	few	TRBV18	TRBJ2-7	TGTGCCAGCTCACCACCCGAAGGGAGAGGTACCTACGAGCAGTACTTC	CASSPPEGRGTYEQYF
-	13	-	TRBV6-5	TRBJ2-7	TGTGCCAGCAGTAAGCGCGACAATTACGAGCAGTACTTC	CASSKRDNYEQYF
TRBD1	13	few	TRBV29-1	TRBJ1-2	TGCAGCGTAGCCCCAGGGGGAAACTATGGCTACACCTTC	CSVAPGGNYGYTF
-	14	-	TRBV19	TRBJ2-1	TGTGCCAGTAGTATAGTAGGTGAATACAATGAGCAGTTCTTC	CASSIVGEYNEQFF
-	14	few	TRBV5-1	TRBJ1-1	TGCGCCAGCAGCTGGGGAGGGGCAGGGCCGGGAGCTTTCTTT	CASSWGGAGPGAFF
-	15	-	TRBV18	TRBJ2-1	TGTGCCAGCTCACCATGGAGCAGCTCCTACAATGAGCAGTTCTTC	CASSPWSSSYNEQFF
TRBD2	14	-	TRBV2	TRBJ2-3	TGTGCCAGCAGCCGGGGGGGAAACACAGATACGCAGTATTTT	CASSRGGNTDTQYF
TRBD2	16	-	TRBV29-1	TRBJ2-3	TGCAGCGTTGACGGTGCGGGGGGATTTAGCACAGATACGCAGTATTTT	CSVDGAGGFSTDTQYF
-	16	-	TRBV4-1	TRBJ2-3	TGCGCCAGCAGCCAACTCACGGGGGGCCTTGTAGATACGCAGTATTTT	CASSQLTGGLVDTQYF
-	13	-	TRBV5-4	TRBJ2-5	TGTGCCAGCAGTTCCGGGTTCCAAGAGACCCAGTACTTC	CASSSGFQETQYF
-	15	-	TRBV5-4	TRBJ2-7	TGTGCCAGCAGCTTAGGGGGGGAAATCCAAGACGAGCAGTACTTC	CASSLGGEIQDEQYF
-	13	-	TRBV7-2	TRBJ1-2	TGTGCCAGCAGCTTATTGGCAAGAGATGGCTACACCTTC	CASSLLARDGYTF
TRBD2	18	-	TRBV7-8	TRBJ2-5	TGTGCCAGCAGCTTCCCGACTAGCGGGGGGACACTCATTGGGACCCAGTACTTC	CASSFPTSGGTLIGTQYF
-	16	once	TRBV18	TRBJ2-2	TGTGCCAGCTCACCACCGAGGGGTCGTAACGCCGGGGAGCTGTTTTTT	CASSPPRGRNAGELFF
-	13	-	TRBV7-2	TRBJ2-1	TGTGCCAGCAGCGTCGGGGGGCCAAATGAGCAGTTCTTC	CASSVGGPNEQFF
-	12	-	TRBV10-3	TRBJ1-5	TGTGCCATCAGTGAAGGTGATCAGCCCCAGCATTTT	CAISEGDQPQHF
-	14	-	TRBV5-6	TRBJ1-3	TGTGCCAGCAGCTTGGGGCTCCCCAGAAACACCATATATTTT	CASSLGLPRNTIYF
TRBD2	14	few	TRBV28	TRBJ2-5	TGTGCCAGCACGGACCTAGCGGGGGATTTGACCCAGTACTTC	CASTDLAGDLTQYF
-	14	-	TRBV6-4	TRBJ2-6	TGTGCCAGCAGTGAGAACTCTGGGGCCAACGTCCTGACTTTC	CASSENSGANVLTF
-	13	-	TRBV29-1	TRBJ2-7	TGCAGCGTTAAGGGGCGGGACCCTTACGAGCAGTACTTC	CSVKGRDPYEQYF
-	15	-	TRBV5-1	TRBJ2-7	TGCGCCAGCAGCCCCTCCACTACAGGGTCGGGCGAGCAGTACTTC	CASSPSTTGSGEQYF
-	14	-	TRBV14	TRBJ2-1	TGTGCCAGCAGCCAAGATTGGGAGTCAAATGAGCAGTTCTTC	CASSQDWESNEQFF
TRBD1	17	-	TRBV5-1	TRBJ1-5	TGCGCCAGCAGCGGAACAGACAGGGCCTATAGCAATCAGCCCCAGCATTTT	CASSGTDRAYSNQPQHF
-	12	-	TRBV7-2	TRBJ2-7	TGTGCCAGCAGCCCGGGTAGGTACGAGCAGTACTTC	CASSPGRYEQYF
TRBD1	14	-	TRBV5-1	TRBJ2-7	TGCGCCAGCAGCCCCCGGGACAGGTCCTACGAGCAGTACTTC	CASSPRDRSYEQYF
TRBD1	14	-	TRBV4-1	TRBJ1-2	TGCGCCAGCAGCCAAGGAGGGACAGGGCATGGCTACACCTTC	CASSQGGTGHGYTF
TRBD1	16	few	TRBV19	TRBJ2-1	TGTGCCAGTAGTGTACGACAGGGGAGAACGGACAATGAGCAGTTCTTC	CASSVRQGRTDNEQFF
-	13	-	TRBV18	TRBJ1-5	TGTGCCAGCTCACCACCAGCACAAAAGCCCCAGCATTTT	CASSPPAQKPQHF
-	16	-	TRBV6-5	TRBJ2-3	TGTGCCAGCAGTTTACAGGGAGGGGGTTTCACAGATACGCAGTATTTT	CASSLQGGGFTDTQYF
-	11	-	TRBV20-1	TRBJ2-5	TGCAGTGCTAGGTTCGGAGAGACCCAGTACTTC	CSARFGETQYF
-	15	-	TRBV10-3	TRBJ2-1	TGTGCCATCAGTGAGTTAGGGGCCTCCTACAATGAGCAGTTCTTC	CAISELGASYNEQFF
-	19	-	TRBV5-4	TRBJ2-1	TGTGCCAGCAGCTTGGCGCTGGGGGTTGGGACTGGGGAAATCAATGAGCAGTTCTTC	CASSLALGVGTGEINEQFF
-	15	-	TRBV28	TRBJ2-4	TGTGCCAGCCTCTCTTTAGGAAGAATCGAAAACATTCAGTACTTC	CASLSLGRIENIQYF
-	15	-	TRBV5-6	TRBJ1-5	TGTGCCAGCAGCTTCGGTCGACAGGGCAATCAGCCCCAGCATTTT	CASSFGRQGNQPQHF
TRBD2	15	-	TRBV2	TRBJ2-4	TGTGCCAGCAGCGGGACTAGCGGGTCCAAAAACATTCAGTACTTC	CASSGTSGSKNIQYF
-	14	-	TRBV19	TRBJ2-2	TGTGCCAGTAGGACCCCTGGGACGGGGGGGGAGCTGTTTTTT	CASRTPGTGGELFF
TRBD2	15	few	TRBV27	TRBJ2-3	TGTGCCAGCAGTCCGCGACTAGCCTTCACAGATACGCAGTATTTT	CASSPRLAFTDTQYF
TRBD2	16	-	TRBV2	TRBJ2-5	TGTGCCAGCAGTGAGCTAGCGGGGGACCGCGAAGAGACCCAGTACTTC	CASSELAGDREETQYF
-	16	once	TRBV4-1	TRBJ1-4	TGCGCCAGCAGCCCGGGGGGGGATCGGGTCGGAGAAAAACTGTTTTTT	CASSPGGDRVGEKLFF
TRBD1	14	once	TRBV5-4	TRBJ2-7	TGTGCCAGCAGCCCCGGACAGGATAACTACGAGCAGTACTTC	CASSPGQDNYEQYF
TRBD1	14	-	TRBV6-5	TRBJ2-7	TGTGCCAGCAGTTACACAGGGGCGTGGGACGAGCAGTACTTC	CASSYTGAWDEQYF
-	15	-	TRBV10-3	TRBJ1-4	TGTGCCATCAGTGAGTCTGCTACCCGGGCCGAAAAACTGTTTTTT	CAISESATRAEKLFF
-	16	-	TRBV6-6	TRBJ1-1	TGTGCCAGCAGTCCACGAACGGAGGCCATGAACACTGAAGCTTTCTTT	CASSPRTEAMNTEAFF